This note documents a single TCR beta chain sequence. Some clones are missing from TCRdb's copy, which holds only in-frame ones; the method was immunoSEQ multiplex PCR. Of 30,000 to 45,000 clones in the sample, 89% were seen once. This sample was included in a study of T cell changes during pregnancy in multiple sclerosis. Germline assignment: CDR1 MRHNA and CDR2 SNTAGT. V lost 5 bases, J lost 5 bases, and 3 bases stayed unmatched. The CDR3 runs to 14 residues. The starting material was CD8+ T cells from peripheral blood mononuclear cells, obtained in the third trimester of pregnancy. The chain combines TRBV6-4 with TRBJ2-2, with TRBD1 identical over 9 bases. This TCR came from a female donor with multiple sclerosis, enrolled in a pregnancy study. The CDR3 spells CASSRTGETGELFF. CDR3 DNA: TGTGCCAGCAGTAGGACAGGGGAGACCGGGGAGCTGTTTTTT.